The 23 T cell receptor beta chains below were found in one sample sequenced in a study of blood T cell repertoires in COVID-19. Only in-frame clones appear in the TCRdb table, and some are missing; sequencing was by immunoSEQ multiplex PCR. Of 150,000 to 200,000 clones in the sample, 80% to 90% are singletons; the top ten hold roughly 11%. Sequenced input: peripheral blood. The receptors were gathered from a human donor in a cohort sampled during active COVID-19.

This chain joins TRBV6-4 and TRBJ2-2; 8 nucleotides line up with TRBD1. The V gene's germline CDR1 is MRHNA and CDR2 SNTAGT. This CDR3 is built from 15 residues. The junction had 8 bases not matched to a gene; V was cut back by 6 bases and J by 5 bases. The CDR3 reads CASRGGTGETGELFF. CDR3 coding DNA: TGTGCCAGCAGGGGTGGGACAGGAGAGACCGGGGAGCTGTTTTTT.

Only a few counts were recorded for this clone. V and J are TRBV7-6 and TRBJ2-3; TRBD2 matches at 9 bases. The CDR3 is 17 residues long. Germline lookup yields CDR1 SGHVS and CDR2 FNYEAQ. Losses at the gene ends were 1 base for V and 4 bases for J; bases not matched to a gene: 9. The CDR3 sequence: CASSLGGGALVSDTQYF. Here the CDR3 DNA reads TGTGCCAGCAGCTTAGGCGGGGGGGCCTTGGTGTCAGATACGCAGTATTTT.

With respect to this clone: Because the CDR3's place on the DNA is in doubt, the DNA is left out and the CDR3 is given as listed by TCRdb. V and J are TRBV5-1 and TRBJ2-3; no check of the table's D call, TRBD2, against the DNA was made. The V gene's germline CDR1 is SGHRS and CDR2 YFSETQ. The CDR3 is made up of 16 amino acids, end residues included. The CDR3 loop reads CASSFGSGEPTDTQYF.

This chain connects TRBV6-5 to TRBJ2-1; the D gene is possibly TRBD2 (6 bases). The CDR3 is 14 residues long. The germline V and J ends were trimmed by 6 bases and 9 bases, with 18 bases remaining between them. Germline CDR1 is MNHEY and CDR2 is SVGAGI. The CDR3 here is CASRFGTDSSEQFF. In DNA, the CDR3 is TGTGCCAGCAGATTCGGGACTGATTCGAGTGAGCAGTTCTTC.

The V gene is TRBV6-2 or TRBV6-3, the J gene TRBJ2-2; D perhaps matches TRBD2 (5 bases). Germline CDR1 and CDR2: MNHEY and SVGEGT. V was shortened by 2 bases and J by 4 bases, with 11 bases between the two germline ends. The CDR3 is 15 amino acids. The CDR3 reads CASSYGGVGTGELFF. The CDR3 DNA is TGTGCCAGCAGTTACGGAGGTGTTGGCACCGGGGAGCTGTTTTTT.

The rearrangement links TRBV3-1 (or the pseudogene TRBV3-2) to TRBJ2-1, with TRBD2 matching over 11 bases. This CDR3 region has 16 residues. Losses at the gene ends were 7 bases for V and 4 bases for J; bases not matched to a gene: 9. CDR1 is LGHDT and CDR2 is YNNKEL in the germline V gene (reference sequence). The CDR3 nucleotides read TGTGCCAGCACCCATTCCGGGACTAGCGGATACAATGAGCAGTTCTTC. Its protein product is CASTHSGTSGYNEQFF.

This clone has a handful of counts. This chain connects TRBV12-3 or TRBV12-4 to TRBJ2-2, with D tentatively TRBD2 (6 bases). V lost 8 bases to trimming and J lost 4 bases, with 11 bases between them. CDR3 length: 13 amino acids. CDR3: CASAAGPTGELFF. In DNA form, the CDR3 reads TGTGCCAGCGCCGCGGGGCCCACCGGGGAGCTGTTTTTT.

This chain joins TRBV5-1 and TRBJ1-1; D is possibly TRBD1 (6 bases). The ends were cut back, 1 base at V and 5 bases at J, with 15 bases in the middle. CDR1 and CDR2 (germline): SGHRS, YFSETQ. The CDR3 covers 15 residues. The CDR3 is CASSLSGGRGTEAFF. The CDR3 region has the DNA TGCGCCAGCAGCTTGAGTGGGGGCCGGGGAACTGAAGCTTTCTTT.

The rearrangement links TRBV10-1 to TRBJ2-1; 10 bases map to TRBD2. V lost 2 bases to trimming and J lost 10 bases; unmatched junction nucleotides: 8. Germline CDR1 is WNHNN and CDR2 is SYGVQD (reference sequence). The length of the CDR3 is 15 residues. CDR3 in amino acids: CASSETSGEPEEQFF. The CDR3 region has the DNA TGCGCCAGCAGTGAGACTAGCGGGGAGCCGGAAGAGCAGTTCTTC.

The chain links TRBV27 to TRBJ1-1; a possible D gene is TRBD1 (6 bases). The germline V and J ends were trimmed by 7 bases and 5 bases, with 17 bases remaining between them. The germline V gene encodes CDR1 MNHEY and CDR2 SMNVEV (reference sequence). The CDR3 sequence is 14 residues long. For the CDR3, the DNA is TGTGCCAGCACCCACGGGGGCGGGGGGACTGAAGCTTTCTTT. It translates to CASTHGGGGTEAFF.

The chain joins TRBV3-1 (or the pseudogene TRBV3-2) to TRBJ2-5; unclear D gene. CDR1 and CDR2 (germline): LGHDT, YNNKEL (reference sequence). V was cut by 3 bases and J by 4 bases, with 6 bases left in between. The CDR3 length is 12 residues. The CDR3: CASSHPRETQYF. CDR3 nucleotide sequence: TGTGCCAGCAGCCACCCCCGAGAGACCCAGTACTTC.

This chain uses TRBV7-2 with TRBJ2-1; the D is unclear. CDR1 and CDR2 (germline): SGHTA, FQGNSA. The CDR3 length is 14 residues. V was cut by 5 bases and J by 4 bases, with 12 bases left in between. The CDR3 bases are TGTGCCAGCAGCCTAGGTGGCAGATACAATGAGCAGTTCTTC. Encoded protein: CASSLGGRYNEQFF.

The chain combines TRBV4-1 with TRBJ2-1; D unresolved. Germline loops: CDR1 MGHRA, CDR2 YSYEKL. CDR3 length: 15 residues. V shed 0 bases and J shed 6 bases, with 12 bases lying between them. CDR3 amino acids: CASSQDYSSANEQFF. The CDR3 coding sequence is TGCGCCAGCAGCCAAGATTACTCTTCCGCCAATGAGCAGTTCTTC.

The J gene is TRBJ2-1, the V gene TRBV28, with D possibly being TRBD1 (6 bases). Germline assignment: CDR1 MDHEN and CDR2 SYDVKM. The CDR3 loop spans 14 amino acids. The ends were cut back, 6 bases at V and 5 bases at J, with 14 bases in the middle. The CDR3 DNA reads TGTGCCAGCAGCGACCGGGACAAACACAATGAGCAGTTCTTC. This encodes CASSDRDKHNEQFF.

The V call is TRBV29-1, the J call TRBJ2-2; 9 bases agree with TRBD2. CDR1 is SQVTM, CDR2 ANQGSEA, per germline. The CDR3 covers 16 residues. Trimming took 7 bases from V and 6 from J; bases not matched to a gene: 15. The CDR3 spells CSAWGSGRHKAGELFF. CDR3 bases: TGCAGCGCATGGGGTAGCGGGAGACACAAGGCCGGGGAGCTGTTTTTT.

The CDR3 nucleotides read TGTGCCAGCAGCCCCGGGGAGCGGGAGCAGTTCTTC. This encodes CASSPGEREQFF. The chain joins TRBV9 to TRBJ2-1, with D tentatively TRBD2 (5 bases). V was cut by 4 bases and J by 10 bases, with 12 bases left in between. Germline CDR1 reads SGDLS; CDR2 reads YYNGEE. This CDR3 is 12 amino acids long.

The chain carries TRBV11-3 and TRBJ2-3, with D unclear. The germline V and J ends were trimmed by 1 base and 6 bases, with 8 bases remaining between them. The germline CDR1 and CDR2 sequences are SGHNT and YENEEA. The length of the CDR3 is 13 residues. CDR3 in amino acids: CASSLVRGDTQYF. CDR3 nucleotide sequence: TGTGCCAGCAGCTTAGTTCGCGGCGATACGCAGTATTTT.

CDR3 nucleotide sequence: TGCGCCAGCAGCTCCCCGCAACTAGCGGGGTCCACCTACAATGAGCAGTTCTTC. Translation: CASSSPQLAGSTYNEQFF. The chain recombines TRBV5-1 with TRBJ2-1; 10 positions agree with TRBD2. This CDR3 spans 18 amino acids. V lost 3 bases, J lost 2 bases, and 11 bases stayed unmatched. CDR1 is SGHRS and CDR2 is YFSETQ in the germline V gene.

The rearrangement uses TRBV19 and TRBJ1-5; 9 nucleotides line up with TRBD1. The CDR3 totals 15 residues. Germline V gene sequence: CDR1 LNHDA, CDR2 SQIVND (reference sequence). V lost 6 bases to trimming and J lost 0 bases; unmatched junction nucleotides: 3. Written as DNA, the CDR3 is TGTGCCAGTAGCAGACAGGGGGATAGCAATCAGCCCCAGCATTTT. Translating it yields CASSRQGDSNQPQHF.

The V and J genes are TRBV27 and TRBJ1-4; D unresolved. The CDR3 covers 16 residues. Germline CDR1 reads MNHEY; CDR2 reads SMNVEV (reference sequence). Between the trimmed V and J ends, which lost 5 bases and 0 bases, there was a span of 13 bases. CDR3 in amino acids: CASSPRGLPTNEKLFF. The CDR3 DNA reads as TGTGCCAGCAGTCCGCGTGGGCTTCCAACTAATGAAAAACTGTTTTTT.

The chain recombines TRBV3-1 (or the pseudogene TRBV3-2) with TRBJ1-3; 7 bases match TRBD1. Trimming at V came to 0 bases and at J to 5 bases, leaving 4 bases not matched to a gene. Germline V gene data show CDR1 as LGHDT and CDR2 as YNNKEL (reference sequence). The CDR3 length is 15 residues. CDR3 amino acids: CASSQETGERNTIYF. CDR3 sequence (DNA): TGTGCCAGCAGCCAAGAAACAGGGGAAAGAAACACCATATATTTT.

J is TRBJ2-3 and V is TRBV6-5, with TRBD1 matching over 7 bases. V gave up 0 bases and J gave up 1 base; unmatched junction bases: 1. CDR3 length: 15 amino acids. Germline-derived CDR1 and CDR2 are MNHEY and SVGAGI. CDR3 coding DNA: TGTGCCAGCAGTTACTCGCAGGGGGGCACAGATACGCAGTATTTT. It specifies CASSYSQGGTDTQYF.

This CDR3 is CAGGGSTDTQYF. CDR3 coding DNA: TGTGCCGGCGGGGGGAGCACAGATACGCAGTATTTT. The J gene is TRBJ2-3, the V gene TRBV10-3; 8 positions match TRBD2. From germline, CDR1 is ENHRY and CDR2 SYGVKD. V lost 11 bases and J lost 0; bases outside the gene matches: 1. This CDR3 has 12 amino acids.